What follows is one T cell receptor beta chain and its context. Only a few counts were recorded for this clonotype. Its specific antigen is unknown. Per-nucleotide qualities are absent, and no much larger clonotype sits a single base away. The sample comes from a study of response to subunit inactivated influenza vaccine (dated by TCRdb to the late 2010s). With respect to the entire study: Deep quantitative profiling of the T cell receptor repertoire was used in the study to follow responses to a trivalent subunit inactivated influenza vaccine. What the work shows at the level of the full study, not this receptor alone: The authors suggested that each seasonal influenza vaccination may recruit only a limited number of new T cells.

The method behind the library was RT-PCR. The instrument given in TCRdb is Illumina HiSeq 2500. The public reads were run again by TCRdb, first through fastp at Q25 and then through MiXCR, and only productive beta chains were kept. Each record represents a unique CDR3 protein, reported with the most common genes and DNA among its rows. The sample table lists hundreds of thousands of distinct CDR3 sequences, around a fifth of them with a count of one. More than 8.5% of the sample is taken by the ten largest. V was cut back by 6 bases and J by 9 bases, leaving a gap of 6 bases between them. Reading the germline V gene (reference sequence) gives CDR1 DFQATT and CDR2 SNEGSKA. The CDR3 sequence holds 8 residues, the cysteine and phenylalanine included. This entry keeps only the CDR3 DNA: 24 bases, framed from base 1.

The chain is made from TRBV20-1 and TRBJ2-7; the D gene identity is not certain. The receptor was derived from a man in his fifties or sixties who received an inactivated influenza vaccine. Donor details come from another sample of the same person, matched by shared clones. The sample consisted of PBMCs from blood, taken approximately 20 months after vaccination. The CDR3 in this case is CSALGQYF. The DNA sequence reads TGCAGTGCCTTGGGGCAGTACTTC.